What follows describes a single TCR beta chain. This entry is derived from a study of control samples from healthy donors and cancer patients. The data were produced by immunoSEQ multiplex PCR, yet TCRdb's version contains in-frame clones alone and is incomplete. The sample comprises 390,000 or so clones, 90% of which are singletons, and more than 6% rests with the top ten. This CDR3 region has 13 residues. Germline lookup yields CDR1 WSHSY and CDR2 SAAADI. Trimming stripped 7 bases from V and 3 bases from J, with 12 bases between. The sequencing input was PBMCs. This receptor was taken from a man aged 35-49 years with head and neck cancer. V and J are TRBV10-2 and TRBJ1-1; D remains unclear. CDR3 coding DNA: TGCGCCAGCAAGTTCGGCGGGGACACTGAAGCTTTCTTT. Its translation: CASKFGGDTEAFF.